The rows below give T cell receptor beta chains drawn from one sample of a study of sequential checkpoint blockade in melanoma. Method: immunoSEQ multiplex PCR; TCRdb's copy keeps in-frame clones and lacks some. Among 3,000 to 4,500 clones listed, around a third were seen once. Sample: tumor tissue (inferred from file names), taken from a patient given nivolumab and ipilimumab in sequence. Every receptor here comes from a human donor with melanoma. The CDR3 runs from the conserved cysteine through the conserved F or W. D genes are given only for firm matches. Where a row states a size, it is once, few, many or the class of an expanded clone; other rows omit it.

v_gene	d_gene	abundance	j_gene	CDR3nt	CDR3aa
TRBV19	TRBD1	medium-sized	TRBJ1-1	TGTGCCAGTAGTATAGGACAGGGGGCCCCTGAAGCTTTCTTT	CASSIGQGAPEAFF
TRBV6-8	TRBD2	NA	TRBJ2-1	TGTGCCAGCAGTTACTCGAGTACAGCGGGAGCCTACAATGAGCAGTTCTTC	CASSYSSTAGAYNEQFF
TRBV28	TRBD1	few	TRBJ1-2	TGTGCCAGCAGTACCGGCGACAGGGTCCGAGGCTACACCTTC	CASSTGDRVRGYTF
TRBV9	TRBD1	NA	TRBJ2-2	TGTGCCAGTTCAGGCGGGTGGACAGGGTCCGGGTCGGGCACCGGGGAGCTGTTTTTT	CASSGGWTGSGSGTGELFF
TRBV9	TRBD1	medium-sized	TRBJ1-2	TGTGCCAGCAGCGTAGGTGATTCCGCAGGGGGCTATGGCTACACCTTC	CASSVGDSAGGYGYTF
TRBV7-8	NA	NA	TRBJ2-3	TGTGCCAGCAGCTTAGAAGGGACGGATACGCAGTATTTT	CASSLEGTDTQYF
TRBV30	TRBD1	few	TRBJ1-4	TGTGCCTTTGACCCGGGACAGCCCTTTGAAAAACTGTTTTTT	CAFDPGQPFEKLFF
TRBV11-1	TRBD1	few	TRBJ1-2	TGTGCCAGCAGCTTAGCCCCGGGACAGACCTATGGCTACACCTTC	CASSLAPGQTYGYTF
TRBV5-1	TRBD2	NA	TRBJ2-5	TGCGCCAGCAGCTTTAGACTAGCGGGAGGAGAGACCCAGTACTTC	CASSFRLAGGETQYF
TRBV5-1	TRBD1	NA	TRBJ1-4	TGCGCCAGCAGCCCGGGGGACAGTCACTCATTAACTAATGAAAAACTGTTTTTT	CASSPGDSHSLTNEKLFF
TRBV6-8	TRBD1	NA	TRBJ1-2	TGTGCCAGCAGTTCGACAGGGTACGAATCTTGGGGCTACACCTTC	CASSSTGYESWGYTF
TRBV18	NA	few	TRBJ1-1	TGTGCCAGCTCACAAGGCCATGGCTCCACTGAAGCTTTCTTT	CASSQGHGSTEAFF
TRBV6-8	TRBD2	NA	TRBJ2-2	TGTGCCAGCACTAGGCTAGCGGGAGTCCGGGACACCGGGGAGCTGTTTTTT	CASTRLAGVRDTGELFF
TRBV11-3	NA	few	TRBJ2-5	TGTGCCAGCAGCTTAGTCGGAGGACGAAGGGAGACCCAGTACTTC	CASSLVGGRRETQYF
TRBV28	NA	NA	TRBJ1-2	TGTGCCAGCAGAAACACCCAGGCGGGCTATGGCTACACCTTC	CASRNTQAGYGYTF
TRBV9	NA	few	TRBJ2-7	TGTGCCTGCGACAGCGGGACAGTACCCGAGCAGTACTTC	CACDSGTVPEQYF
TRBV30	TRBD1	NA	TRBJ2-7	TGTGCCTGGGACACGACAGGGGGCAGTGAGCAGTACTTC	CAWDTTGGSEQYF